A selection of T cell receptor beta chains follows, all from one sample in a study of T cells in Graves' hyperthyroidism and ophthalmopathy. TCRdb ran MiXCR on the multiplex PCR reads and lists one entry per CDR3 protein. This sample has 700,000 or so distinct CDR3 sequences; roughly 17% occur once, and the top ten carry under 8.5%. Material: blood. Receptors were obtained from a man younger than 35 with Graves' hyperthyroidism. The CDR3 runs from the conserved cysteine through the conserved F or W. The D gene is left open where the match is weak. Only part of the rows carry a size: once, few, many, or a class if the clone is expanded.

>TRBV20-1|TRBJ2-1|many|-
TGCAGTGCTAGAGATCCGTTGCGGGCAAATGAGCAGTTCTTC
CSARDPLRANEQFF
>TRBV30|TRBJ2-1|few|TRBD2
TGTGCTATTTCGGGGGGAGAAGAGCAGTTCTTC
CAISGGEEQFF
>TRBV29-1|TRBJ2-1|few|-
TGCAGCGTTAGGAGGAGGAATGAGCAGTTCTTC
CSVRRRNEQFF
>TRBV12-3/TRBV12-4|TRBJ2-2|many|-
TGTGCCAGCAGCGAGATCGCCGGGGAGCTGTTTTTT
CASSEIAGELFF
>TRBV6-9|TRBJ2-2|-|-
TGTGCCAGCGAGAATATTCCCGGGGAGCTGTTTTTT
CASENIPGELFF
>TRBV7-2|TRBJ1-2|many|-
TGTGCCAGCAGCTTAGACCCGGAGATAGGACTCTATGGCTACACCTTC
CASSLDPEIGLYGYTF
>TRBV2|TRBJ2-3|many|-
TGTGCCAGCGGGGCAGAGAGCACAGATACGCAGTATTTT
CASGAESTDTQYF
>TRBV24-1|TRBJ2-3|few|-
TGTGCCACCAAAGGGACAAGAAGCGATACGCAGTATTTT
CATKGTRSDTQYF
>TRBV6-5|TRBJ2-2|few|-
TGTGCCAGCAGTTACGAACCGTCTGCGAACACCCGGGAGCTGTTTTTT
CASSYEPSANTRELFF
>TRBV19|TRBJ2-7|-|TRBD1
TGTGCCAGTAGTTCGCTACAGGGGTTCAACGAGCAGTACTTC
CASSSLQGFNEQYF
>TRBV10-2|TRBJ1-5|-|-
TGCGCCAGCAGTGAGATTCGGGGAGGCGATCAGCCCCAGCATTTT
CASSEIRGGDQPQHF
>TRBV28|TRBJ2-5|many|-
TGTGCCAGCAGTTCGTCAGCGTACCAAGAGACCCAGTACTTC
CASSSSAYQETQYF
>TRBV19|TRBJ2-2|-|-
TGTGCCAGTAGTACCGACACCCCAGGCACCGGGGAGCTGTTTTTT
CASSTDTPGTGELFF
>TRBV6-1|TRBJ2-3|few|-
TGTGCCAGCAGTTTTATCCCCCAGGGTGAGACGCAGTATTTT
CASSFIPQGETQYF
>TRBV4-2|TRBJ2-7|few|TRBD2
TGTGCCAGCAGCCAAGATTGGGGCGGGAGCCCGTTCGAGCAGTACTTC
CASSQDWGGSPFEQYF
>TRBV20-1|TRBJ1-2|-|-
TGCAGTGCTAGGGGATCAGGGGCGGGCTATGGCTACACCTTC
CSARGSGAGYGYTF
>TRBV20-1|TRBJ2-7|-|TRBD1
TGCAGTGCTAGAGATAGGACAGGAAGCCCCTACGAGCAGTACTTC
CSARDRTGSPYEQYF
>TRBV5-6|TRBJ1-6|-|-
TGTGCCAGCAGCTTGGCCCGCAGGGTACGGGGATCACCCCTCCACTTT
CASSLARRVRGSPLHF
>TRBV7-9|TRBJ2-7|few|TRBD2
TGTGCCAGCAGCTCCCCACTAGCGGCCTCCTACGAGCAGTACTTC
CASSSPLAASYEQYF
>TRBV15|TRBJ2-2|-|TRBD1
TGTGCCACCAGCGGGAACAGGGGCGCCGGGGAGCTGTTTTTT
CATSGNRGAGELFF
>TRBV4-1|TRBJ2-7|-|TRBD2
TGCGCCAGCAGCCGGCCCCTAGCGGGAGGCCCCTACGAGCAGTACTTC
CASSRPLAGGPYEQYF
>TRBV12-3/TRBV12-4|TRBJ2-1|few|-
TGTGCCTGCGACTATGGCTCCTACAATGAGCAGTTCTTC
CACDYGSYNEQFF
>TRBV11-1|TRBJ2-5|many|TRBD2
TGTGCCAGCAGCGGCCCTGGGAGGGGCAAAGAGACCCAGTACTTC
CASSGPGRGKETQYF
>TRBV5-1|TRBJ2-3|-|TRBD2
TGCGCCAGCAGGGCTCACCAGCGGGGATTCACAGATACGCAGTATTTT
CASRAHQRGFTDTQYF
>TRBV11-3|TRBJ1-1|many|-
TGTGCCAGCAGCTCCGAGGGGGGAGACACTGAAGCTTTCTTT
CASSSEGGDTEAFF
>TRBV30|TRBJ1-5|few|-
TGTGCCTGGAGTCGACTGCCCAGTCAGCCCCAGCATTTT
CAWSRLPSQPQHF
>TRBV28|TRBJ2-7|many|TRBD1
TGTGCCAGCACACGATTACGGGACAGGGAAAACTACGAGCAGTACTTC
CASTRLRDRENYEQYF
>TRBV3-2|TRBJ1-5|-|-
TGTGCCGGCAGCCAAGCCCGGACAGGGAAAAATCAGCCCCAGCATTTT
CAGSQARTGKNQPQHF
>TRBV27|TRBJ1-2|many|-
TGTGCCAGCAGTCTTAAGGGTCACGGGGCAAGTGATGGCTACACCTTC
CASSLKGHGASDGYTF
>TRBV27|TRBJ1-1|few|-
TGTGCCAGCAGTTCAGTTTTGAACACTGAAGCTTTCTTT
CASSSVLNTEAFF
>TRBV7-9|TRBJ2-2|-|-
TGTGCCAGCAGCTCCGTTTTGAACACCGGGGAGCTGTTTTTT
CASSSVLNTGELFF
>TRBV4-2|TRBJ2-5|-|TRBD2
TGTGCCAGCAGCCAAGATACTAGCGGGAGGGCGGAGACCCAGTACTTC
CASSQDTSGRAETQYF
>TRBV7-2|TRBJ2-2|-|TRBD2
TGTGCCAGCAGCGACATTCTAGCGGGGGGCACCGGGGAGCTGTTTTTT
CASSDILAGGTGELFF
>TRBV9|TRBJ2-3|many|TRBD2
TGTGCCAGCAGCACTCCCCTAGGACTAGCGGGAGACACAGATACGCAGTATTTT
CASSTPLGLAGDTDTQYF
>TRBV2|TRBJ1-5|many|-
TGTGCCAGCAGTGATGAGAATAGCAATCAGCCCCAGCATTTT
CASSDENSNQPQHF
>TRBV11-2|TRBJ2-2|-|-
TGTGCCAGCAGCTTAACAAGGGGTTCTGGGGACACCGGGGAGCTGTTTTTT
CASSLTRGSGDTGELFF
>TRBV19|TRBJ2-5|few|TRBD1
TGTGCCAGTAGTATCGAGGACAGGGGTTTGGAGACCCAGTACTTC
CASSIEDRGLETQYF
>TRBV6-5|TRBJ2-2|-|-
TGTGCCAGCAGTTACTCGTGGAACACCGGGGAGCTGTTTTTT
CASSYSWNTGELFF
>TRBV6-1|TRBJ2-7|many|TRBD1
TGTGCCAGCACCGTAACAGGGGGCCCCTACGAGCAGTACTTC
CASTVTGGPYEQYF
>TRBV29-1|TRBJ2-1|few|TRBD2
TGCAGCGTTGTACTAGCGGGAGCCCCTGGTGAGCAGTTCTTC
CSVVLAGAPGEQFF
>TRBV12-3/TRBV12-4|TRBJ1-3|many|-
TGTGCCAGCAGACCACCGGGACCTGGAAACACCATATATTTT
CASRPPGPGNTIYF
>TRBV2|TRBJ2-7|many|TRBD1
TGTGCCAGCAGGGGACAGACAAGGAACGAGCAGTACTTC
CASRGQTRNEQYF
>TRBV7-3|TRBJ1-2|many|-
TGTGCCAGCAGCTTAGCTCGTCGGCGGGGGTGGGGTAACTATGGCTACACCTTC
CASSLARRRGWGNYGYTF
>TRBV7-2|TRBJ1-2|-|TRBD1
TGTGCCAGCAGCTCACAGGGGGGCGTCGAGGGCTACACCTTC
CASSSQGGVEGYTF
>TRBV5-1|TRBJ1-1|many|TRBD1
TGCGCCAGCAGCTGGGGACAGGGGGACACTGAAGCTTTCTTT
CASSWGQGDTEAFF
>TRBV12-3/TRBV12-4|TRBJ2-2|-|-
TGTGCCAGCGCTAGTAGGACACTAACTCCCGGGGAGCTGTTTTTT
CASASRTLTPGELFF
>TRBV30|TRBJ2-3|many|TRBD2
TGTGCCTGGGGGGGGGAAGATACGCAGTATTTT
CAWGGEDTQYF
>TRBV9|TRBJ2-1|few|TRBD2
TGTGCCAGCAGCGTAGGAGGGACTAGCGGGAGCTTAGCATACAATGAGCAGTTCTTC
CASSVGGTSGSLAYNEQFF
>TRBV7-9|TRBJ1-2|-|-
TGTGCCAGCAGCTTAGCGCGGGCAGCCGACTATGGCTACACCTTC
CASSLARAADYGYTF
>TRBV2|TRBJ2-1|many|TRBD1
TGTGCCAGCAGTGCCGGGACAGTCTCACGACAGTTCTTC
CASSAGTVSRQFF